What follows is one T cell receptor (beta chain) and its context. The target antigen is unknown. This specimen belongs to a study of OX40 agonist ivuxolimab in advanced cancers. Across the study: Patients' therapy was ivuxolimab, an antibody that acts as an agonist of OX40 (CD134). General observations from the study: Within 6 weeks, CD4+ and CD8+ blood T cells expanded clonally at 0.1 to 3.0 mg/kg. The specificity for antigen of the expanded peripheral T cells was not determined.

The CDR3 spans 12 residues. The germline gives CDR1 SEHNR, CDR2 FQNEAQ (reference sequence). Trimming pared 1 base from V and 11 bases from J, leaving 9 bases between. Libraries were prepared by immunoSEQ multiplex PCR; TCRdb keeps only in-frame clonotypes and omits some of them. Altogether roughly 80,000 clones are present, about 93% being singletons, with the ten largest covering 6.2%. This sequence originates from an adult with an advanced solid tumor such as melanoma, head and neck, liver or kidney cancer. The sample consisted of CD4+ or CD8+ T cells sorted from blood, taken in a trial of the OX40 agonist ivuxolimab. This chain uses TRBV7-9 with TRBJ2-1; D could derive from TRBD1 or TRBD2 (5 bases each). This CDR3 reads CASSLGWGKQFF. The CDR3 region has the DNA TGTGCCAGCAGCTTAGGGTGGGGGAAGCAGTTCTTC.